The rows below give T cell receptor beta chains drawn from one sample of a study of control samples from healthy donors and cancer patients. The method was immunoSEQ multiplex PCR; TCRdb's version includes in-frame clones alone and lacks a portion of them. Of tens of thousands of clones in the sample, 70% to 90% were seen once. Sequencing was carried out using blood. These receptors came from a man aged 30-40 years in good health. The conserved cysteine and the conserved F or W are not part of the CDR3 here.

j_gene	v_gene	len	CDR3aa
TRBJ2-5	TRBV5-1	14	ASSFRLAGGEETQY
TRBJ1-5	TRBV18	12	ASSPSTGSQPQH
TRBJ2-7	TRBV10-2	13	ASSAAGGANYEQY
TRBJ1-4	TRBV7-8	13	ASSPQQGWIEKLF
TRBJ1-5	TRBV4-2	12	ASSQEGSNQPQH
TRBJ1-1	TRBV11-2	14	ASSPIGTGWNTEAF
TRBJ1-1	TRBV3-1/TRBV3-2	15	ASSQRGTGGMNTEAF
TRBJ1-1	TRBV3-1/TRBV3-2	13	ASSQGLGGGTEAF
TRBJ1-5	TRBV7-3	14	ASSHHEQGPDQPQH
TRBJ1-1	TRBV4-1	15	ASSPPRTQGINTEAF
TRBJ2-7	TRBV20-1	9	SARAGNEQY
TRBJ2-2	TRBV10-1	14	ASSVVGLSGAGELF
TRBJ1-1	TRBV2	12	ASIVSPVNTEAF
TRBJ1-4	TRBV7-9	13	ASSSRTGLREKLF
TRBJ2-7	TRBV25-1	12	ASSDYKSQYEQY